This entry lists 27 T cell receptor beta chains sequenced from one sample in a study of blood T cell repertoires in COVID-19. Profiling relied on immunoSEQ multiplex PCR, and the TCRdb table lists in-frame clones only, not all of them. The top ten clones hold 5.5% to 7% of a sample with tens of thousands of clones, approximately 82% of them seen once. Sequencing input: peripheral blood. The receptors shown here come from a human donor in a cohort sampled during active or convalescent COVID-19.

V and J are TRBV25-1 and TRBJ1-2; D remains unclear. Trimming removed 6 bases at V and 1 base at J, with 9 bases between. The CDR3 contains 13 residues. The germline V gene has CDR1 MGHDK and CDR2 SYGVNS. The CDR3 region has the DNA TGTGCCAGCAGCAGACAAGTTAACTATGGCTACACCTTC. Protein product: CASSRQVNYGYTF.

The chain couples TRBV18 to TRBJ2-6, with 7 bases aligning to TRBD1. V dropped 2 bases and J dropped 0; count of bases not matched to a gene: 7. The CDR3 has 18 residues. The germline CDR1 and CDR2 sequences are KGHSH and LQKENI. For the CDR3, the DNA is TGTGCCAGCTCACCATATGGGGACAGAGCCTCTGGGGCCAACGTCCTGACTTTC. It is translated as CASSPYGDRASGANVLTF. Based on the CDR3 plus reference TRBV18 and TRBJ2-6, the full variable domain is NAGVMQNPRHLVRRRGQEARLRCSPMKGHSHVYWYRQLPEEGLKFMVYLQKENIIDESGMPKERFSAEFPKEGPSILRIQQVVRGDSAAYFCASSPYGDRASGANVLTFGAGSRLTVL.

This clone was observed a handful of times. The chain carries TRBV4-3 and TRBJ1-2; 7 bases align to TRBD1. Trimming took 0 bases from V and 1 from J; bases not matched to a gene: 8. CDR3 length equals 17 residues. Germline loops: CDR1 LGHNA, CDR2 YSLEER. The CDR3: CASSQEVTGRYNYGYTF. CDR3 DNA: TGCGCCAGCAGCCAAGAAGTGACAGGGCGCTATAACTATGGCTACACCTTC.

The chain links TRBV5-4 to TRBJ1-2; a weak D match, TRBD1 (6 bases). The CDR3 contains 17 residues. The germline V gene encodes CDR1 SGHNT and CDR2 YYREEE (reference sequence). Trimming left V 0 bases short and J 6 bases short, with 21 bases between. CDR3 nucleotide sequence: TGTGCCAGCAGCTTGGGGCCTAAGAGGGCAGGGGAAAATGGCTACACCTTC. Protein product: CASSLGPKRAGENGYTF.

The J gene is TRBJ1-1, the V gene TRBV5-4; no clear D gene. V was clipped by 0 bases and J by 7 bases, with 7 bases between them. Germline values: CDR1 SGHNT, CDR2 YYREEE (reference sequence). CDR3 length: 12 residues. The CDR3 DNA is TGTGCCAGCAGCTTGGACAGCATTGAAGCTTTCTTT. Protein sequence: CASSLDSIEAFF.

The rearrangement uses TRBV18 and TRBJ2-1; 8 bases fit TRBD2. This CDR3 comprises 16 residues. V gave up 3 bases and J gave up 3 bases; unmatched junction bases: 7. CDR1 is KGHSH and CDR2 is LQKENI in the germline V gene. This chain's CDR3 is CASSPSRGVDYNEQFF. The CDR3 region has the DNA TGTGCCAGCTCACCCTCGCGGGGGGTGGACTACAATGAGCAGTTCTTC. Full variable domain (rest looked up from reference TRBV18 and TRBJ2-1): NAGVMQNPRHLVRRRGQEARLRCSPMKGHSHVYWYRQLPEEGLKFMVYLQKENIIDESGMPKERFSAEFPKEGPSILRIQQVVRGDSAAYFCASSPSRGVDYNEQFFGPGTRLTVL.

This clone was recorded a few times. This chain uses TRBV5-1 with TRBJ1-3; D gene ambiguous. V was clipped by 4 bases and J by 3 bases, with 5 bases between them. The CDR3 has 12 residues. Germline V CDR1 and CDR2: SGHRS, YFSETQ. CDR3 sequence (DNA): TGCGCCAGCAGCCCCAATGGAAACACCATATATTTT. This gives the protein CASSPNGNTIYF.

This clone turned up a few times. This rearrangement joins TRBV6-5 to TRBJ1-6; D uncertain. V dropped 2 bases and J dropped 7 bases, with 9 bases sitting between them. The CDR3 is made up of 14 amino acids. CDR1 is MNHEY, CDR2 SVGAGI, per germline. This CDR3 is CASSYETENSPLHF. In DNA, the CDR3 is TGTGCCAGCAGTTACGAGACGGAGAATTCACCCCTCCACTTT.

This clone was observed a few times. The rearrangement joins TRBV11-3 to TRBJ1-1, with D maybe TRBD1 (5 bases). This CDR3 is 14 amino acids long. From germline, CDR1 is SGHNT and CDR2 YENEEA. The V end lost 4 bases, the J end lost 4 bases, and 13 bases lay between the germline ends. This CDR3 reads CASSSGTAGTEAFF. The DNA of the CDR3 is TGTGCCAGCAGCTCCGGGACTGCCGGCACTGAAGCTTTCTTT.

The CDR3 here is CASSPGTGWTGELFF. In nucleotides, the CDR3 is TGCGCCAGCAGCCCCGGGACAGGGTGGACCGGGGAGCTGTTTTTT. The chain uses TRBV5-1 and TRBJ2-2, with TRBD1 matching 9 bases. Germline values: CDR1 SGHRS, CDR2 YFSETQ. The CDR3 runs 15 residues. The V segment lost 4 bases and the J segment 5 bases; nucleotides outside the gene matches: 6.

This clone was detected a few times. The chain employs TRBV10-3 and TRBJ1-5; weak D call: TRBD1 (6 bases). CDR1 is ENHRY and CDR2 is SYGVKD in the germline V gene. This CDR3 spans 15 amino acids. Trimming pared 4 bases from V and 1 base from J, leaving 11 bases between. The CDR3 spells CAISAAGESNQPQHF. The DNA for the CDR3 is TGTGCCATCAGTGCGGCAGGGGAAAGCAATCAGCCCCAGCATTTT.

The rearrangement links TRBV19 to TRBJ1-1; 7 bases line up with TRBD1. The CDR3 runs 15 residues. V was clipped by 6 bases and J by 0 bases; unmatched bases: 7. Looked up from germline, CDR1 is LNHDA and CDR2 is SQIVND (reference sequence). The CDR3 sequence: CASRVAGTVNTEAFF. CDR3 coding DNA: TGTGCCAGTAGGGTGGCCGGGACAGTGAACACTGAAGCTTTCTTT.

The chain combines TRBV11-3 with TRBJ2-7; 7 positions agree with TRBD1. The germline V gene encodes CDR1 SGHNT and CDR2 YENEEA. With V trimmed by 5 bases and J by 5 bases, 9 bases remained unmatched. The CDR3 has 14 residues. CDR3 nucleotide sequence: TGTGCCAGCAGCACGACAGGGATTGGCAACGAGCAGTACTTC. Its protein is CASSTTGIGNEQYF.

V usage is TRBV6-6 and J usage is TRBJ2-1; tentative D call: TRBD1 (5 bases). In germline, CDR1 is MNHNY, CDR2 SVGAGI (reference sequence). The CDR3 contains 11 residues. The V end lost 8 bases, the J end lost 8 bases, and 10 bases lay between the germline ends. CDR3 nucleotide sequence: TGTGCCAGCGGGGCTATGGATGAGCAGTTCTTC. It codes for CASGAMDEQFF.

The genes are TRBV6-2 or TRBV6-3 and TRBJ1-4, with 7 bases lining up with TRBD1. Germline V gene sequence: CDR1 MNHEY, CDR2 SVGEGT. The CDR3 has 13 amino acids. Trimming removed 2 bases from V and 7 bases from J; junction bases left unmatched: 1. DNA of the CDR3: TGTGCCAGCAGTTACAGGGGGCTTGAAAAACTGTTTTTT. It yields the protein CASSYRGLEKLFF.

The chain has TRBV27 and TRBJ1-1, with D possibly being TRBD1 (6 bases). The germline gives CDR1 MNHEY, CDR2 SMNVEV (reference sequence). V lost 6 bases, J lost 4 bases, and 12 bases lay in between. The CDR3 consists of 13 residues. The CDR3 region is CASRPQGTTEAFF. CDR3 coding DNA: TGTGCCAGCAGGCCACAGGGAACCACTGAAGCTTTCTTT.

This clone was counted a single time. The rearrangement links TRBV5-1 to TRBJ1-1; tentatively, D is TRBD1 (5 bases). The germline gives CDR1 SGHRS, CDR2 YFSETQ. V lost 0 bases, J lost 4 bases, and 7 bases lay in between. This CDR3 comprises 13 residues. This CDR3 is CASSLAGITEAFF. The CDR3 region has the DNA TGCGCCAGCAGCTTGGCAGGGATCACTGAAGCTTTCTTT.

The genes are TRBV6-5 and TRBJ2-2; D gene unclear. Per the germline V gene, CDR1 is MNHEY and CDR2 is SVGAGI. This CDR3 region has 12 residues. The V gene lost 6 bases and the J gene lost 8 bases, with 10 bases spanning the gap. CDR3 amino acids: CASSRLLGELFF. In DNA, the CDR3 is TGTGCCAGCAGCCGCCTACTGGGGGAGCTGTTTTTT.

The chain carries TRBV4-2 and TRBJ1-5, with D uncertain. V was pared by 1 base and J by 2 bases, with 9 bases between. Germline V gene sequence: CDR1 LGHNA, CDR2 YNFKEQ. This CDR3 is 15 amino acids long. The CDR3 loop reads CASSQVVRGNQPQHF. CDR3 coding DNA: TGTGCCAGCAGCCAAGTTGTGAGGGGCAATCAGCCCCAGCATTTT.

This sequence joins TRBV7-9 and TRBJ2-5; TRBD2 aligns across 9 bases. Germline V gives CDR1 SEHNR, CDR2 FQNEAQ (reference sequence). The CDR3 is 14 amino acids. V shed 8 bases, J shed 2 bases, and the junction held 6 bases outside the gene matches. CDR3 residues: CASLRGGEQETQYF. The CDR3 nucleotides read TGTGCCAGCCTCCGCGGGGGGGAACAAGAGACCCAGTACTTC.

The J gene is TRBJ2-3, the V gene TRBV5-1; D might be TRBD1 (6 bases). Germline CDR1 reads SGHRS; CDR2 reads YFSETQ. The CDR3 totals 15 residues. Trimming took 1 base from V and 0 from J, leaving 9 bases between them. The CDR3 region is CASSLTGPSTDTQYF. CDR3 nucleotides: TGCGCCAGCAGCTTGACAGGGCCGAGCACAGATACGCAGTATTTT.

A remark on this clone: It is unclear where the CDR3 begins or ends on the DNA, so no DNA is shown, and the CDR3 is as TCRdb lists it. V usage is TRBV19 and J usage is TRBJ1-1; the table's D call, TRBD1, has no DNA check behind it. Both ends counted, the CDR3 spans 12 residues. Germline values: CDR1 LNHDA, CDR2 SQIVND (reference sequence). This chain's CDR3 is CASILAGRRAFF.

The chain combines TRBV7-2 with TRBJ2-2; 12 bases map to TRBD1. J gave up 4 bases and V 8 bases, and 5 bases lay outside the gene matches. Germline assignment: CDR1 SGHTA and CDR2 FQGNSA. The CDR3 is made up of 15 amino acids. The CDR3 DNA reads TGTGCCAGCGGGACAGGGGGCCGGGTCACCGGGGAGCTGTTTTTT. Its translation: CASGTGGRVTGELFF. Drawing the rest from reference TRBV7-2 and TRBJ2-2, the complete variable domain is GAGVSQSPSNKVTEKGKDVELRCDPISGHTALYWYRQSLGQGLEFLIYFQGNSAPDKSGLPSDRFSAERTGGSVSTLTIQRTQQEDSAVYLCASGTGGRVTGELFFGEGSRLTVL.

The CDR3 spells CASTLGGGANVLTF. The CDR3 coding sequence is TGTGCCAGCACCCTTGGCGGGGGGGCCAACGTCCTGACTTTC. The J gene is TRBJ2-6, the V gene TRBV14, with D maybe TRBD2 (5 bases). This CDR3 spans 14 amino acids. V lost 7 bases and J 4 bases, leaving 11 bases between the germline ends. The germline gives CDR1 SGHDN, CDR2 FVKESK.

In nucleotides, the CDR3 is TGTGCCAGCAGTGACAGGGGGCAGGGTACAGATACGCAGTATTTT. This codes for CASSDRGQGTDTQYF. The rearrangement joins TRBV2 to TRBJ2-3; 8 bases are a match to TRBD1. This CDR3 spans 15 amino acids. Germline assignment: CDR1 SNHLY and CDR2 FYNNEI. V was pared by 3 bases and J by 3 bases, with 5 bases of the junction left unmatched. The whole variable domain, remainder taken from reference TRBV2 and TRBJ2-3, is EPEVTQTPSHQVTQMGQEVILRCVPISNHLYFYWYRQILGQKVEFLVSFYNNEISEKSEIFDDQFSVERPDGSNFTLKIRSTKLEDSAMYFCASSDRGQGTDTQYFGPGTRLTVL.

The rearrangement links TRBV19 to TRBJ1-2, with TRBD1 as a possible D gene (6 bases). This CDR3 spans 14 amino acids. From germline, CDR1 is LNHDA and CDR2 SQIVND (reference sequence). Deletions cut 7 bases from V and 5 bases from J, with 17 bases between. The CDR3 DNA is TGTGCCAGTACCGAAAACAGGGAGTGGTATGGCTACACCTTC. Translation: CASTENREWYGYTF.

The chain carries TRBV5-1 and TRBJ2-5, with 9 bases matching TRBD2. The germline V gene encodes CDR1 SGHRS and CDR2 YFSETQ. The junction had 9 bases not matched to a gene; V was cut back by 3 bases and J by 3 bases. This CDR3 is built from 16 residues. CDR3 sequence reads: CASSWGSSGGKETQYF. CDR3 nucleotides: TGCGCCAGCAGCTGGGGTAGTAGCGGGGGAAAAGAGACCCAGTACTTC.